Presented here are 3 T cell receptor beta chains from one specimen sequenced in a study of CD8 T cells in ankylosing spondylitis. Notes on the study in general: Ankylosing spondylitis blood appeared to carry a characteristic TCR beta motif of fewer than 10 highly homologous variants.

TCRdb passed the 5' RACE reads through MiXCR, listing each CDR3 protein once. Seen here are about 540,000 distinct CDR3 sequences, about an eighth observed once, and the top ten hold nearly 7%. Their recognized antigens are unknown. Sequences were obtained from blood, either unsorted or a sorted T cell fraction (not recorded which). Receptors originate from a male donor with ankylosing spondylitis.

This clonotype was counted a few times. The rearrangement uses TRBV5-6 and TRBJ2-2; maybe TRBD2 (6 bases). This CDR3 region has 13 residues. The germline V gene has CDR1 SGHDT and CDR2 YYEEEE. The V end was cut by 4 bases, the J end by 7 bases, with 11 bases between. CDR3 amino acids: CASSTGLRGELFF. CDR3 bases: TGTGCCAGCAGCACGGGACTGCGCGGGGAGCTGTTTTTT.

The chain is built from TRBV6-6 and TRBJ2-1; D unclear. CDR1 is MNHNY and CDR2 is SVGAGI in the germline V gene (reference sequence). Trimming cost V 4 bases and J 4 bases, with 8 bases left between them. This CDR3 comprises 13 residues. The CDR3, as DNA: TGTGCCAGCAGTTGGAACTATTACAATGAGCAGTTCTTC. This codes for CASSWNYYNEQFF.

The CDR3 loop reads CASTPGGRGFPKETQYF. The CDR3 DNA sequence: TGTGCCAGCACCCCAGGGGGCAGGGGCTTCCCGAAAGAGACCCAGTACTTC. The chain recombines TRBV7-2 with TRBJ2-5; 8 nucleotides align to TRBD1. The germline gives CDR1 SGHTA, CDR2 FQGNSA. Trimming cost V 7 bases and J 3 bases; bases outside gene matches: 16. This CDR3 has 17 residues.